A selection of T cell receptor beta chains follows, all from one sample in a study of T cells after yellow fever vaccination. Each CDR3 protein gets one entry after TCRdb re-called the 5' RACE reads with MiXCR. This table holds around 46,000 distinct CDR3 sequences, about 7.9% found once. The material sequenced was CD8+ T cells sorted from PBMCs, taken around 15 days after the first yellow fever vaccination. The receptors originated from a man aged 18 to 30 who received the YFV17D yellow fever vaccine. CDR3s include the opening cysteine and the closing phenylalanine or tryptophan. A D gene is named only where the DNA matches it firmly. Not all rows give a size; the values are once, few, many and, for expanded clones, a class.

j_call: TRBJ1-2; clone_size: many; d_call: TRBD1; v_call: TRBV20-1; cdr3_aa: CSAREYPRGPYGYTF; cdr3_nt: TGCAGTGCTAGAGAATACCCCAGGGGGCCCTATGGCTACACCTTC
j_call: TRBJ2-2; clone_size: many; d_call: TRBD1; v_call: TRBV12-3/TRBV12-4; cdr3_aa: CASRFPGQGTGELFF; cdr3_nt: TGTGCCAGCAGGTTCCCGGGACAGGGGACCGGGGAGCTGTTTTTT
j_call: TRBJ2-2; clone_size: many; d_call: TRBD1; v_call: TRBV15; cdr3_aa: CATSRSRTGSTGELFF; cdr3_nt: TGTGCCACCAGCCGCTCAAGGACAGGGAGCACCGGGGAGCTGTTTTTT
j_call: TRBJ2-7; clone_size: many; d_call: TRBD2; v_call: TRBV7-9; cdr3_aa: CASSPRGGPDYEQYF; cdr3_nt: TGTGCCAGCAGCCCACGGGGGGGACCAGACTACGAGCAGTACTTC
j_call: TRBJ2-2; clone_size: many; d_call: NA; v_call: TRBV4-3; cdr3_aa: CASSQEGGGAGELFF; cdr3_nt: TGCGCCAGCAGCCAAGAAGGAGGGGGGGCCGGGGAGCTGTTTTTT
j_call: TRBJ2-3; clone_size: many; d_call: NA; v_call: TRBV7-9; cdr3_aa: CASSLGRTDTQYF; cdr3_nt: TGTGCCAGCAGCTTGGGTCGCACAGATACGCAGTATTTT
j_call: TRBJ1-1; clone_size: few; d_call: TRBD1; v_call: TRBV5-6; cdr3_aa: CASSLVWDREVEAFF; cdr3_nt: TGTGCCAGCAGCTTAGTGTGGGACAGGGAGGTTGAAGCTTTCTTT
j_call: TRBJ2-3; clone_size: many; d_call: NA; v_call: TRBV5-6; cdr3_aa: CASSPSDWLTDTQYF; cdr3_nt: TGTGCCAGCAGCCCGAGCGACTGGCTCACAGATACGCAGTATTTT
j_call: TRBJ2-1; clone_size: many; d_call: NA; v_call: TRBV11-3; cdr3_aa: CASSGGGFNEQFF; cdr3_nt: TGTGCCAGCAGCGGGGGCGGTTTCAATGAGCAGTTCTTC
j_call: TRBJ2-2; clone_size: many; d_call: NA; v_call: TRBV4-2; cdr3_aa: CASSQGASTGELFF; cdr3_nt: TGTGCCAGCAGCCAAGGGGCGAGCACCGGGGAGCTGTTTTTT
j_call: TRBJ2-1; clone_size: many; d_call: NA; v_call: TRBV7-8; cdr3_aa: CASSLIYSFYNEQFF; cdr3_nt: TGTGCCAGCAGCTTAATTTACAGCTTTTACAATGAGCAGTTCTTC
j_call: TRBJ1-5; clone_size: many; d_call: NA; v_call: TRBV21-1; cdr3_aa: CAIWAAGYNQPQHF; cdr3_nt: TGTGCCATCTGGGCCGCAGGGTACAATCAGCCCCAGCATTTT
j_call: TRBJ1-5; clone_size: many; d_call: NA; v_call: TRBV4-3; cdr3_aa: CASSASSGQPQHF; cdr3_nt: TGCGCCAGCAGTGCCAGTTCTGGTCAGCCCCAGCATTTT
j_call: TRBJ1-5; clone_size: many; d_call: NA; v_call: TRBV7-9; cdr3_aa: CASGGTDSNQPQHF; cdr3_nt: TGTGCCAGCGGGGGTACGGACAGCAATCAGCCCCAGCATTTT
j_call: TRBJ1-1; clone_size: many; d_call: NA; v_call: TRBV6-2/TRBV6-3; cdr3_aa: CASSYRPGGTEAFF; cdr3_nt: TGTGCCAGCAGTTACCGACCGGGGGGCACTGAAGCTTTCTTT
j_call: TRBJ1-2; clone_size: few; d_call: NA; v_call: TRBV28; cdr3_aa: CASTLRSRSGIYGYTF; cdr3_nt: TGTGCCAGCACCCTAAGGTCACGGTCGGGGATCTATGGCTACACCTTC
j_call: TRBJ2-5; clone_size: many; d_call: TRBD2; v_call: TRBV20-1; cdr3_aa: CSAKSLAGAETQYF; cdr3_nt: TGCAGTGCGAAATCACTAGCGGGGGCAGAGACCCAGTACTTC
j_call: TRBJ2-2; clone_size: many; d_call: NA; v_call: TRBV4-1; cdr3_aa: CASSQDKGQDTGELFF; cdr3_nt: TGCGCCAGCAGCCAAGACAAGGGGCAGGACACCGGGGAGCTGTTTTTT
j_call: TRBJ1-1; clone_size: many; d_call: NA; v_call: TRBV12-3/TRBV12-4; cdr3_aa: CASSLNTGPLGGEAFF; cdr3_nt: TGTGCCAGCAGTCTCAATACAGGGCCCCTAGGTGGTGAAGCTTTCTTT
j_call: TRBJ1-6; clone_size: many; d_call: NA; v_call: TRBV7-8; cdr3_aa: CASSIGTGDNSPLHF; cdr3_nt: TGTGCCAGCAGCATAGGTACAGGAGATAATTCACCCCTCCACTTT
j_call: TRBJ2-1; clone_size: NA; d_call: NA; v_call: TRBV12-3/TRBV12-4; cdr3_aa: CTSRSRSTAYNEQFF; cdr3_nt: TGTACCAGCAGGTCTCGATCTACAGCTTACAATGAGCAGTTCTTC
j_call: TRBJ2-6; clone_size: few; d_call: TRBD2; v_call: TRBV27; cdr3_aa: CASHPQAGIFTSGSSGANVLTF; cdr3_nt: TGTGCCAGTCACCCCCAGGCCGGGATATTCACTAGCGGGTCCTCTGGGGCCAACGTCCTGACTTTC
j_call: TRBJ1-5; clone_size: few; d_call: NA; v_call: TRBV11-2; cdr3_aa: CASSPGEWNQPQHF; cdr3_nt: TGTGCCAGCAGCCCTGGGGAATGGAATCAGCCCCAGCATTTT
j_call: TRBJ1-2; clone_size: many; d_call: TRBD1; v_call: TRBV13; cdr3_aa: CASSLGGGGYGYTF; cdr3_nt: TGTGCCAGCAGCTTAGGAGGGGGCGGCTATGGCTACACCTTC
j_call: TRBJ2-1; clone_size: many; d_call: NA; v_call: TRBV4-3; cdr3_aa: CASSQDFRGSSYNEQFF; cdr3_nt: TGCGCCAGCAGCCAAGATTTTCGGGGGAGCTCCTACAATGAGCAGTTCTTC
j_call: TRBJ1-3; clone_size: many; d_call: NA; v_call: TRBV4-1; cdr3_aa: CASSQGHSRNTIYF; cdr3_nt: TGCGCCAGCAGCCAAGGTCACAGCCGAAACACCATATATTTT
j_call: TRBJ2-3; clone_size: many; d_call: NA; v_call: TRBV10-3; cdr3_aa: CAISGAAQTDTQYF; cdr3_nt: TGTGCCATCAGTGGGGCGGCACAAACAGATACGCAGTATTTT
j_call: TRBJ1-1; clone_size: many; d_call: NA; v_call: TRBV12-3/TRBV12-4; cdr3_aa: CASRDILNTEAFF; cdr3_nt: TGTGCCAGCCGGGACATACTGAACACTGAAGCTTTCTTT
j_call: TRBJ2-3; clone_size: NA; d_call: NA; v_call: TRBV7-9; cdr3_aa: CASSITFRGTQYF; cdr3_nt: TGTGCCAGCAGCATCACTTTCCGGGGTACGCAGTATTTT
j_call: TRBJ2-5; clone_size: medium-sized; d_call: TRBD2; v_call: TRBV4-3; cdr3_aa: CASSQERGGQETQYF; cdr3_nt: TGCGCCAGCAGCCAAGAGCGGGGGGGCCAAGAGACCCAGTACTTC
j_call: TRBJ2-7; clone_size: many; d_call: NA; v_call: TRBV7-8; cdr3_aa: CASSLGRTGTLSSYEQYF; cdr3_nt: TGTGCCAGCAGCTTAGGAAGGACCGGGACACTTAGCTCCTACGAGCAGTACTTC
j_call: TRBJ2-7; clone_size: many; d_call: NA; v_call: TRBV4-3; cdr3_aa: CASSQGEDGTYEQYF; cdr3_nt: TGCGCCAGCAGCCAAGGGGAGGACGGAACCTACGAGCAGTACTTC
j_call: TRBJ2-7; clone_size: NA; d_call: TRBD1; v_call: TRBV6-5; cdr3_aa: CASRPATGGGYEQYF; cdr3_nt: TGTGCCAGCAGACCCGCTACAGGGGGCGGCTACGAGCAGTACTTC
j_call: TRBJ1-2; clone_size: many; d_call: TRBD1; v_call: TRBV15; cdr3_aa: CATSRDRAQGAVGYTF; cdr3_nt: TGTGCCACCAGCAGAGATAGGGCCCAGGGGGCAGTTGGCTACACCTTC
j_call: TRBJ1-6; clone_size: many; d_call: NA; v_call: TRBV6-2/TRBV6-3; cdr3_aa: CASKLGNSPLHF; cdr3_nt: TGTGCCAGTAAACTGGGAAATTCACCCCTCCACTTT
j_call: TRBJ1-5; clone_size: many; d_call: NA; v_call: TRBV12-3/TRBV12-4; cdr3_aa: CASSWGGGINQPQHF; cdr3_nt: TGTGCCAGCAGTTGGGGCGGGGGTATCAATCAGCCCCAGCATTTT
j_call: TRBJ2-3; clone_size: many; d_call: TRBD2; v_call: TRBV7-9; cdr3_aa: CASSSAASGLLDTQYF; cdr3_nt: TGTGCCAGCAGCTCGGCGGCTAGCGGACTGTTGGATACGCAGTATTTT
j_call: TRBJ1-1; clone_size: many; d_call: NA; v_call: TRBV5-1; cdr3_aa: CASSFSGRYTEAFF; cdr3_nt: TGCGCCAGCAGCTTCTCGGGCCGATACACTGAAGCTTTCTTT
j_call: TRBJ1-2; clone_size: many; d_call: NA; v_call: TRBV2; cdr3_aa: CASRVDWGPSNYGYTF; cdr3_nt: TGTGCCAGCAGGGTAGACTGGGGACCATCTAACTATGGCTACACCTTC
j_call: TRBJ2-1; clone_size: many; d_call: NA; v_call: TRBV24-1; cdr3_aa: CATSDLGVNEQFF; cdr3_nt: TGTGCCACCAGTGATTTAGGGGTCAATGAGCAGTTCTTC